The T cell receptor beta chain described here comes from a study of T cells in Graves' hyperthyroidism and ophthalmopathy (dated by TCRdb to the late 2010s). Libraries were prepared through multiplex PCR. The sequencer was an Illumina HiSeq 2000. TCR beta CDR3 regions were amplified from RNA transcripts. The TCR CDR3 was subjected to a first round of RT-PCR using the HTBI primer set and the Qiagen OneStep RT-PCR kit. TCRdb redid the processing of the public reads, applying fastp at Q25 and MiXCR, and retained in-frame beta chains. Entries that share a CDR3 protein sequence are merged under the most common genes and DNA. This sample has under 70,000 distinct CDR3 sequences in its table, and approximately 53% of those were observed once. The ten largest clones add up to 2.5% to 3.5% of the sample. The sequenced material came from blood. All receptors come from a woman aged 55-70 years with Graves' ophthalmopathy.

V is TRBV11-2 and J is TRBJ1-3; 7 positions agree with TRBD1. Germline CDR1 and CDR2: SGHAT and FQNNGV. V shed 7 bases and J 2 bases; nucleotides not matched to a gene: 8. The CDR3 covers 15 residues. The CDR3 DNA is TGTGCCAGCACAAATACGGGGACAGCTGGAAACACCATATATTTT. Encoded protein: CASTNTGTAGNTIYF.